This TCR beta chain is from a study of T cell repertoires in cytomegalovirus infection (dated by TCRdb to between 2018 and 2020). Background on the whole study: Donor HLA type was relevant to the analysis, as public TCR beta signatures indicated carriage of CMV infection together with the matching HLA type. Results the study describes overall, beyond this receptor: Cumulative frequency of public TCR beta family members discriminated carriers of CMV infection plus the relevant HLA type in this cohort and an independent roughly 350-donor cohort. The ex vivo response was dominated by HLA-C-restricted CMV-specific TCR beta clonotypes, which also provided the single most frequent clonotype in two of eight donors.

Sequencing was performed on an Illumina HiSeq 1500. Starting from the raw public reads, TCRdb applied fastp trimming at Q25, assembled clones with MiXCR and retained in-frame beta chains. All rows with the same CDR3 protein become a single entry with the most common DNA and genes. For this sample there are approximately 630,000 distinct CDR3 sequences; 20% to 25% appear just once. The top ten hold roughly 8% of the sample. At the junction V is shortened by 1 base and J by 11 bases, with 15 bases in between. CDR1 and CDR2 are read off the germline V gene as LGHNA and YSLEER. Taken from cysteine to phenylalanine, the CDR3 has 14 residues. The CDR3 DNA has 42 bases and is translated from base 1. Comments on this clonotype: What this receptor recognizes is not known. No base-level quality is on record; no much larger clone is a single base apart.

The chain is made from TRBV4-3 and TRBJ2-1; TRBD1 is perhaps the D gene, given 6 matching bases. The TCR sequence derives from a human donor in good health (CMV status not recorded). Some clones in this sample may be carry-over from other donors' samples. Sequences were obtained from CD8+ T cells from PBMCs. CDR3 protein: CASSQVVGANKQFF. The sequence in DNA is TGCGCCAGCAGCCAAGTCGTGGGGGCGAATAAGCAGTTCTTC.